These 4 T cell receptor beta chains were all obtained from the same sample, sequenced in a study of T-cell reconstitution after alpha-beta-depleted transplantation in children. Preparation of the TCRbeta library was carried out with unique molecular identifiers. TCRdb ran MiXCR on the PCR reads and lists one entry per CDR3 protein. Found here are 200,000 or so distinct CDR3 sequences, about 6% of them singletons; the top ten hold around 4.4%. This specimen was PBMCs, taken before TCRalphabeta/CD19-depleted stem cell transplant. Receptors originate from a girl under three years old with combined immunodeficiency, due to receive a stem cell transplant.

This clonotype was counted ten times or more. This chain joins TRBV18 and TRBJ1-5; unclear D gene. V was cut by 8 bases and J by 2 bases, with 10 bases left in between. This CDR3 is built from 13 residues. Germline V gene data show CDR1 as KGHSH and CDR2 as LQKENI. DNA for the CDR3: TGTGCCAGCAGTCCAGACCGCAATCAGCCCCAGCATTTT. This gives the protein CASSPDRNQPQHF.

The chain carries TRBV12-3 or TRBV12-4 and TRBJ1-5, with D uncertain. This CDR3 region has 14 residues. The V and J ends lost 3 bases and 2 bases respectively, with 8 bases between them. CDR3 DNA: TGTGCCAGCAGTTTGGTCCAGGGCAATCAGCCCCAGCATTTT. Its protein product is CASSLVQGNQPQHF.

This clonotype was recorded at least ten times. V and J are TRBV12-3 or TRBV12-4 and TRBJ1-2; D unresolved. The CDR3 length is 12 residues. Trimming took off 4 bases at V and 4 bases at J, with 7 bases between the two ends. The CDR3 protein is CASSSYPYGYTF. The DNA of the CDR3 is TGTGCCAGCAGTTCATACCCCTATGGCTACACCTTC.

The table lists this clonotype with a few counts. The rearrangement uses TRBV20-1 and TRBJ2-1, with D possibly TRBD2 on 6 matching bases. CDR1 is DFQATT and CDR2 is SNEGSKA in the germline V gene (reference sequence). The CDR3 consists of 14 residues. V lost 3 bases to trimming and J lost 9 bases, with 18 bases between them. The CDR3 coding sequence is TGCAGTGCTAGTCGACCGGAGGTGGGGGGTGAGCAGTTCTTC. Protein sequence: CSASRPEVGGEQFF.